The 10 T cell receptor beta chains given below trace back to one sample, sequenced in a study of response to subunit inactivated influenza vaccine. TCRdb passed the RT-PCR reads through MiXCR, listing each CDR3 protein once. The repertoire holds approximately 500,000 distinct CDR3 sequences, with around a quarter as singletons. This sample was also put to use in a study of T cells expressing NK-cell markers. This second study notes: With UMIs, 5'RACE template switching was used to make TCR beta cDNA.

The sample here was CD4+ T cells sorted from PBMCs, taken about 13 days after vaccination. These receptors originate from a man between 50 and 59 years old who received an inactivated influenza vaccine.

A few counts support this clonotype. V is TRBV24-1 and J is TRBJ2-5, with 7 bases that match TRBD2. Germline trimming cut 3 bases from V and 5 bases from J; bases unmatched to any gene: 11. CDR1 is KGHDR and CDR2 is SFDVKD in the germline V gene. The CDR3 length is 16 residues. CDR3 nucleotides: TGTGCCACCAGTGATGCGAGCGACGGGGGGTTTGAGACCCAGTACTTC. Residues: CATSDASDGGFETQYF.

This clonotype was seen only a few times. The V gene is TRBV12-3 or TRBV12-4, the J gene TRBJ2-7; D is possibly TRBD2 (7 bases). The CDR3 spans 14 residues. Trimming pared 5 bases from V and 1 base from J, leaving 12 bases between. The CDR3 bases are TGTGCCAGCAGTACGGGGGGCCCTTCCTACGAGCAGTACTTC. Protein: CASSTGGPSYEQYF.

CDR3 in DNA: TGCGCCAGCAGGCGCGTAGGGGGCCTCCCCTACGAGCAGTACTTC. Its translation: CASRRVGGLPYEQYF. The chain joins TRBV4-1 to TRBJ2-7; 7 positions match TRBD1. The CDR3 is 15 residues long. Trimming at V came to 6 bases and at J to 2 bases, leaving 10 bases not matched to a gene. Germline CDR1 is MGHRA and CDR2 is YSYEKL.

This clonotype was detected many times. The rearrangement joins TRBV11-2 to TRBJ1-5; unclear D gene. CDR1 and CDR2 (germline): SGHAT, FQNNGV. The CDR3 runs 13 residues. Between the trimmed V and J ends, which lost 5 bases and 6 bases, there was a span of 11 bases. The CDR3 DNA follows: TGTGCCAGCAGCCCAGAGAGAAGTCAGCCCCAGCATTTT. Translation: CASSPERSQPQHF. The complete variable domain, with remaining parts taken from reference TRBV11-2 and TRBJ1-5, reads EAGVAQSPRYKIIEKRQSVAFWCNPISGHATLYWYQQILGQGPKLLIQFQNNGVVDDSQLPKDRFSAERLKGVDSTLKIQPAKLEDSAVYLCASSPERSQPQHFGDGTRLSIL.

The V gene is TRBV2, the J gene TRBJ2-7, with 12 bases fitting TRBD2. The CDR3 covers 14 residues. Germline V lookup: CDR1 SNHLY, CDR2 FYNNEI. J lost 5 bases, V lost 6 bases, and 5 bases had no gene match. CDR3 DNA: TGTGCCAGCAGACTAGCGGGGGGCGTGGACGAGCAGTACTTC. It is translated as CASRLAGGVDEQYF.

This clonotype has a handful of counts. The gene calls are TRBV9 and TRBJ1-6; D is ambiguous. Trimming removed 3 bases at V and 8 bases at J, with 6 bases between. Per the germline V gene, CDR1 is SGDLS and CDR2 is YYNGEE. The CDR3 runs 12 residues. CDR3 nucleotide sequence: TGTGCCAGCAGCGCTATTGATTCACCCCTCCACTTT. It encodes CASSAIDSPLHF.

This clonotype occurred a few times. J is TRBJ2-3 and V is TRBV7-2; tentatively, D is TRBD2 (5 bases). CDR3 length equals 13 residues. V lost 5 bases to trimming and J lost 4 bases, with 10 bases between them. In germline, CDR1 is SGHTA, CDR2 FQGNSA. CDR3: CASSTRDADTQYF. The CDR3 DNA reads TGTGCCAGCAGCACTAGAGACGCAGATACGCAGTATTTT.

This clonotype was seen only a few times. V and J are TRBV20-1 and TRBJ2-1; the match to TRBD2 covers 12 bases. Trimming removed 1 base from V and 7 bases from J; junction bases left unmatched: 11. The germline gives CDR1 DFQATT, CDR2 SNEGSKA (reference sequence). The CDR3 spans 17 residues. This CDR3 reads CSARVLAGGPFSNEQFF. The DNA of the CDR3 is TGCAGTGCTAGAGTCCTAGCGGGGGGGCCTTTTAGTAATGAGCAGTTCTTC.

The gene calls are TRBV12-3 or TRBV12-4 and TRBJ2-2; tentatively, D is TRBD1 or TRBD2 (5 bases each). CDR3 size: 15 residues. V was pared by 5 bases and J by 5 bases, with 15 bases between. The DNA for the CDR3 is TGTGCCAGCAGTCCGGGGCGGCCCCGGACCGGGGAGCTGTTTTTT. As protein: CASSPGRPRTGELFF.

The V and J genes are TRBV9 and TRBJ2-5, with 11 bases lining up with TRBD2. CDR3 length: 15 residues. With V trimmed by 2 bases and J by 1 base, 1 base remained unmatched. The germline V gene has CDR1 SGDLS and CDR2 YYNGEE. This CDR3 is CASSVLAGGQETQYF. The CDR3 region has the DNA TGTGCCAGCAGCGTCCTAGCGGGGGGCCAAGAGACCCAGTACTTC. The full variable domain, rest sourced from reference TRBV9 and TRBJ2-5, is DSGVTQTPKHLITATGQRVTLRCSPRSGDLSVYWYQQSLDQGLQFLIQYYNGEERAKGNILERFSAQQFPDLHSELNLSSLELGDSALYFCASSVLAGGQETQYFGPGTRLLVL.